The next 18 T cell receptor beta chains were all read from a single sample in a study of blood T cell repertoires in COVID-19. Here immunoSEQ multiplex PCR was the method, and the copy in TCRdb shows in-frame clones only, minus some. The data show about 270,000 clones, roughly 79% seen once. The sequenced material came from peripheral blood. All receptors come from a woman aged 55 to 70 with active or convalescent COVID-19.

The V and J genes are TRBV29-1 and TRBJ2-7; D perhaps matches TRBD1 (7 bases). Deletions cut 4 bases from V and 2 bases from J, with 18 bases between. The CDR3 loop spans 15 amino acids. From germline, CDR1 is SQVTM and CDR2 ANQGSEA. The CDR3 loop reads CSVVPRGDFTYEQYF. DNA of the CDR3: TGCAGCGTTGTTCCCAGGGGGGACTTTACCTACGAGCAGTACTTC.

V is TRBV4-2 and J is TRBJ2-7; D gene ambiguous. CDR1 and CDR2 (germline): LGHNA, YNFKEQ. The CDR3 is made up of 15 amino acids. The V gene lost 1 base and the J gene lost 5 bases, with 15 bases spanning the gap. CDR3 nucleotides: TGTGCCAGCAGCCAAGTCAATGGGTTGGGCGACGAGCAGTACTTC. Encoded protein: CASSQVNGLGDEQYF.

This clone was picked up a small number of times. The J gene is TRBJ1-2, the V gene TRBV7-9, with 8 bases lining up with TRBD1. J gave up 6 bases and V 5 bases, and 8 bases lay outside the gene matches. CDR1 SEHNR and CDR2 FQNEAQ come from the germline V gene (reference sequence). This CDR3 spans 14 amino acids. CDR3 protein: CASSDKGQEDGYTF. The CDR3 nucleotides are TGTGCCAGCAGCGATAAGGGACAGGAGGATGGCTACACCTTC.

This rearrangement joins TRBV6-2 or TRBV6-3 to TRBJ1-6; TRBD1 matches 9 bases. The CDR3 consists of 18 residues. V lost 2 bases, J lost 0 bases, and 5 bases stayed unmatched. Germline CDR1 MNHEY, CDR2 SVGEGT. CDR3 nucleotide sequence: TGTGCCAGCAGTTACCGTGGGACAGGGAACTCCTATAATTCACCCCTCCACTTT. This sequence encodes CASSYRGTGNSYNSPLHF.

This clone was recorded only once. The chain is built from TRBV7-3 and TRBJ2-1, with 7 bases matching TRBD1. The CDR3 runs to 14 residues. Germline trimming cut 4 bases from V and 2 bases from J; bases unmatched to any gene: 2. The germline V gene encodes CDR1 SGHTA and CDR2 FQGTGA. The CDR3 region has the DNA TGTGCCAGCAGCTCTAGGGGGCCCTACAATGAGCAGTTCTTC. As protein: CASSSRGPYNEQFF. The full variable domain, rest sourced from reference TRBV7-3 and TRBJ2-1, is GAGVSQTPSNKVTEKGKYVELRCDPISGHTALYWYRQSLGQGPEFLIYFQGTGAADDSGLPNDRFFAVRPEGSVSTLKIQRTERGDSAVYLCASSSRGPYNEQFFGPGTRLTVL.

This clone was found a few times. The chain is built from TRBV6-4 and TRBJ1-2; 9 bases align to TRBD1. With V trimmed by 5 bases and J by 8 bases, 6 bases remained unmatched. The CDR3 is 13 residues long. Germline CDR1 MRHNA, CDR2 SNTAGT. The CDR3 DNA reads as TGTGCCAGCAGTCAAACAGGGGGCGCGGGCTACACCTTC. This sequence encodes CASSQTGGAGYTF.

Notes on this clone: An end of the junction does not agree with germline; a read error may underlie this. The chain links TRBV28 to TRBJ1-2, with 9 nucleotides matching TRBD1. Germline V lookup: CDR1 MDHEN, CDR2 SYDVKM. The CDR3 runs 16 residues. CDR3 sequence (DNA): TGTGCCAGCAGCTTATCCTGGGGACAGGGAATGGATGGCTACACCTTC. It specifies CASSLSWGQGMDGYTF.

V is TRBV19 and J is TRBJ1-2, with unresolved D. CDR3 length: 11 amino acids. V lost 8 bases to trimming and J lost 3 bases, with 7 bases between them. CDR1 LNHDA and CDR2 SQIVND come from the germline V gene (reference sequence). The CDR3 protein is CASGTDYGYTF. The DNA of the CDR3 is TGTGCCAGTGGCACAGACTATGGCTACACCTTC.

This clone came up once. The V and J genes are TRBV18 and TRBJ2-2, with D possibly being TRBD2 (6 bases). The V end was cut by 2 bases, the J end by 6 bases, with 7 bases between. The CDR3 contains 13 residues. Germline V gene sequence: CDR1 KGHSH, CDR2 LQKENI. CDR3 DNA sequence: TGTGCCAGCTCACCAGCGGGGCCCGGGGAGCTGTTTTTT. Its translation: CASSPAGPGELFF.

The rearrangement joins TRBV18 to TRBJ1-3, with 7 bases aligning to TRBD1. Looked up from germline, CDR1 is KGHSH and CDR2 is LQKENI. The CDR3 spans 16 residues. The V segment lost 3 bases and the J segment 0 bases; nucleotides outside the gene matches: 5. CDR3 coding DNA: TGTGCCAGCTCACCCAGCAGGGACAGCTCTGGAAACACCATATATTTT. Protein product: CASSPSRDSSGNTIYF.

The chain combines TRBV9 with TRBJ1-4, with 7 bases matching TRBD1. The germline gives CDR1 SGDLS, CDR2 YYNGEE. This CDR3 is 13 amino acids long. The junction had 1 base not matched to a gene; V was cut back by 2 bases and J by 6 bases. CDR3 in amino acids: CASSVGQDEKLFF. The DNA of the CDR3 is TGTGCCAGCAGCGTCGGACAGGATGAAAAACTGTTTTTT.

This CDR3 is CAISESQASGDNNEQFF. CDR3 bases: TGTGCCATCAGTGAGTCGCAGGCTAGCGGGGACAACAATGAGCAGTTCTTC. The rearrangement uses TRBV10-3 and TRBJ2-1; TRBD2 matches at 9 bases. CDR3 length equals 17 residues. V gave up 0 bases and J gave up 5 bases; unmatched junction bases: 8. Germline loops: CDR1 ENHRY, CDR2 SYGVKD.

V and J are TRBV4-3 and TRBJ2-3, with 16 bases lining up with TRBD2. V lost 4 bases, J lost 3 bases, and 4 bases stayed unmatched. The CDR3 is made up of 17 amino acids. The germline CDR1 and CDR2 sequences are LGHNA and YSLEER. The CDR3 DNA sequence: TGCGCCAGCAGCCTGGGACTAGCGGGGGGGATAACAGATACGCAGTATTTT. It is translated as CASSLGLAGGITDTQYF.

This clone was recorded once. The rearrangement links TRBV9 to TRBJ2-3; TRBD2 aligns across 10 bases. CDR3 length: 16 amino acids. Germline loops: CDR1 SGDLS, CDR2 YYNGEE. J lost 5 bases, V lost 4 bases, and 10 bases had no gene match. The CDR3 DNA follows: TGTGCCAGCAGCACCCGGAGCGGGGGGGCCGGAGATACGCAGTATTTT. Its translation: CASSTRSGGAGDTQYF.

The chain couples TRBV10-3 to TRBJ1-1; the D gene is possibly TRBD1 (6 bases). The V and J ends lost 7 bases and 5 bases respectively, with 14 bases between them. CDR3 size: 13 residues. CDR1 is ENHRY and CDR2 is SYGVKD in the germline V gene. The CDR3 DNA follows: TGTGCCATCACCCTAGACAGGAGGACTGAAGCTTTCTTT. Amino acid sequence: CAITLDRRTEAFF.

CDR3 loop: CASKRQGNREKLFF. The CDR3 bases are TGTGCCAGCAAGAGACAGGGGAATAGAGAAAAACTGTTTTTT. The chain joins TRBV2 to TRBJ1-4; TRBD1 agrees at 8 bases. This CDR3 comprises 14 residues. Per the germline V gene, CDR1 is SNHLY and CDR2 is FYNNEI. J lost 8 bases, V lost 7 bases, and 9 bases had no gene match.

The rearrangement joins TRBV9 to TRBJ2-3; D is perhaps TRBD2 (5 bases). The CDR3 totals 15 residues. V gave up 2 bases and J gave up 0 bases, with 10 bases separating them. CDR1 SGDLS and CDR2 YYNGEE come from the germline V gene. The DNA of the CDR3 is TGTGCCAGCAGCGTCCGAGCGGCTAGCACAGATACGCAGTATTTT. Amino acid sequence: CASSVRAASTDTQYF.

This clone came up once. The V call is TRBV7-8, the J call TRBJ1-1; possibly TRBD1 for D (5 bases). Germline CDR1 SGHVS, CDR2 FQNEAQ. The CDR3 covers 14 residues. V was cut by 0 bases and J by 6 bases, with 11 bases left in between. The CDR3 DNA is TGTGCCAGCAGCTTAGCGGCAGGGAGGTCTGAAGCTTTCTTT. It yields the protein CASSLAAGRSEAFF. Full variable domain (outside the CDR3, taken from reference TRBV7-8 and TRBJ1-1): GAGVSQSPRYKVAKRGQDVALRCDPISGHVSLFWYQQALGQGPEFLTYFQNEAQLDKSGLPSDRFFAERPEGSVSTLKIQRTQQEDSAVYLCASSLAAGRSEAFFGQGTRLTVV.